This T cell receptor beta chain was observed in a study of CD8+CD57+ T cells in acquired aplastic anemia. Broader study findings: In CD8+ cells, Simpson's diversity showed no significant difference between patients and controls.

Sequenced patients had shown CD8+CD57+ cell expansion by flow cytometry. Among the patients, all had severe acquired aplastic anemia. This CDR3 is 14 amino acids long. Trimming took off 3 bases at V and 4 bases at J, with 12 bases between the two ends. CDR1 is SGHAT, CDR2 FQDESV, per germline (reference sequence). Comments on this clonotype: The antigen remains unidentified.

Investigators profiled TCR beta VDJ and CDR3 from genomic DNA template. From the reads, TCRdb called clonotypes with MiXCR, one entry per CDR3 protein. The sample lists roughly 190,000 distinct CDR3 sequences, roughly half occurring once. V gene TRBV11-1 combines with J gene TRBJ1-2, with D possibly matching TRBD1 (6 bases). The source material was sorted CD4+, CD8+, or CD8+CD57+ T cells (not recorded which) from PBMCs. This receptor was obtained from a human donor with aplastic anemia. In DNA, the CDR3 is TGTGCCAGCAGCTTTGGGGACACAGCCTATGGCTACACCTTC. It specifies CASSFGDTAYGYTF. The whole variable domain, remainder taken from reference TRBV11-1 and TRBJ1-2, is EAEVAQSPRYKITEKSQAVAFWCDPISGHATLYWYRQILGQGPELLVQFQDESVVDDSQLPKDRFSAERLKGVDSTLKIQPAELGDSAMYLCASSFGDTAYGYTFGSGTRLTVV.